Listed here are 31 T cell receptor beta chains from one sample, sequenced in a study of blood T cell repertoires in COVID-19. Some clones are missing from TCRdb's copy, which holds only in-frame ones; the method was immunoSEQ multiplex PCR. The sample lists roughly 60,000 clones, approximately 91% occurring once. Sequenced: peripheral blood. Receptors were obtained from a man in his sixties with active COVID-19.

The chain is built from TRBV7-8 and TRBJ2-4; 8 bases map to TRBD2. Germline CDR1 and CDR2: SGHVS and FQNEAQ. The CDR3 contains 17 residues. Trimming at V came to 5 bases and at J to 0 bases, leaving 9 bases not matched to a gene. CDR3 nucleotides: TGTGCCAGCAGCCCTCTCGGGGGGGCCGTAGCCAAAAACATTCAGTACTTC. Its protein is CASSPLGGAVAKNIQYF.

CDR3 sequence reads: CASSLKDPPGDTQYF. CDR3 nucleotide sequence: TGTGCCAGCAGCTTGAAAGACCCCCCCGGGGATACGCAGTATTTT. This chain uses TRBV5-6 with TRBJ2-3, with D unresolved. The V gene's germline CDR1 is SGHDT and CDR2 YYEEEE. The V end was cut by 1 base, the J end by 6 bases, with 15 bases between. The CDR3 length is 15 residues.

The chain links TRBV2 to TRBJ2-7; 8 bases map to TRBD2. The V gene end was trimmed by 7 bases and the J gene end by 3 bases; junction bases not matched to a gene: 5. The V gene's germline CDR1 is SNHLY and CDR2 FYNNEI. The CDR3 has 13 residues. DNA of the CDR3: TGTGCCAGCACGGGACTAGTACGCTACGAGCAGTACTTC. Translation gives CASTGLVRYEQYF.

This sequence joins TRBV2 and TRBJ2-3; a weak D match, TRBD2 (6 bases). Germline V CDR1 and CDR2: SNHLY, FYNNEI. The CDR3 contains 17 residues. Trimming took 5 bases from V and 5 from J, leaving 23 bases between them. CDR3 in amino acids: CASSLLRMGGAKDTQYF. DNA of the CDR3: TGTGCCAGCAGTCTTCTTAGGATGGGCGGGGCTAAAGATACGCAGTATTTT. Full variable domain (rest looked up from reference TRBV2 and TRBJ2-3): EPEVTQTPSHQVTQMGQEVILRCVPISNHLYFYWYRQILGQKVEFLVSFYNNEISEKSEIFDDQFSVERPDGSNFTLKIRSTKLEDSAMYFCASSLLRMGGAKDTQYFGPGTRLTVL.

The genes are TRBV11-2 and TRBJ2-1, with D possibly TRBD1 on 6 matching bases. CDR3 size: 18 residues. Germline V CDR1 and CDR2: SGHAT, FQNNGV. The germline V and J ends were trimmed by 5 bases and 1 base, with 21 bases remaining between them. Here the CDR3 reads CASSAIKGQLSSYNEQFF. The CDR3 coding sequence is TGTGCCAGCAGCGCCATAAAAGGACAGCTCTCGTCCTACAATGAGCAGTTCTTC.

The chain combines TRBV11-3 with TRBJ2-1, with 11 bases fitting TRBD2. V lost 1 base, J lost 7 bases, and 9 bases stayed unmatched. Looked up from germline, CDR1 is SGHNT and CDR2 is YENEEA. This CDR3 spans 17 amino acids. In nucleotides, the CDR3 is TGTGCCAGCAGCTTAGCTGAGACTAGCGGGATTGGGAATGAGCAGTTCTTC. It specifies CASSLAETSGIGNEQFF.

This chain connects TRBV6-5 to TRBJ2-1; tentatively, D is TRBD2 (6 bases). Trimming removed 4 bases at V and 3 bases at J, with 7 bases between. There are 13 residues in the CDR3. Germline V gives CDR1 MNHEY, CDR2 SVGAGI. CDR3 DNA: TGTGCCAGCAGTTTAGCGGACTACAATGAGCAGTTCTTC. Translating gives CASSLADYNEQFF.

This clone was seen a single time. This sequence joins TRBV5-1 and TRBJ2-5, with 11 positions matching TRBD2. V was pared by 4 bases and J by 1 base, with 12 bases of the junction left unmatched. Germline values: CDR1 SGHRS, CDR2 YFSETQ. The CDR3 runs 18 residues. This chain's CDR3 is CASSKGLTGTSGQETQYF. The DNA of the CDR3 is TGCGCCAGCAGCAAGGGACTGACCGGGACTAGCGGCCAAGAGACCCAGTACTTC.

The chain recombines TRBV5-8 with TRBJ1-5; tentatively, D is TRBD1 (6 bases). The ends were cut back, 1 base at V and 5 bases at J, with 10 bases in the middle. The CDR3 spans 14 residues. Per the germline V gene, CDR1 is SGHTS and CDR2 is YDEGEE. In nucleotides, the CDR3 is TGTGCCAGCAGCTTGTGGGGGGGCCATCAGCCCCAGCATTTT. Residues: CASSLWGGHQPQHF.

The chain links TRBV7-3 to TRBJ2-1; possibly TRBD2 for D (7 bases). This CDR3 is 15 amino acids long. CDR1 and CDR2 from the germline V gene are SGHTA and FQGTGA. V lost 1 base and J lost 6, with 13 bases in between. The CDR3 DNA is TGTGCCAGCAGCTTAAAGGGGGGGTCTCTCAATGAGCAGTTCTTC. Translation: CASSLKGGSLNEQFF.

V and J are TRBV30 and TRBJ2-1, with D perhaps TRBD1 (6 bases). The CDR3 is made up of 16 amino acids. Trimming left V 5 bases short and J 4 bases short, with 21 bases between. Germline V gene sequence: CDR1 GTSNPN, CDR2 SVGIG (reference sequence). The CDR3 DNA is TGTGCCTGGCGTATTCCGGGGCAGGGGACATACAATGAGCAGTTCTTC. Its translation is CAWRIPGQGTYNEQFF. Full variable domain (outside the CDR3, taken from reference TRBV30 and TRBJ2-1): SQTIHQWPATLVQPVGSPLSLECTVEGTSNPNLYWYRQAAGRGLQLLFYSVGIGQISSEVPQNLSASRPQDRQFILSSKKLLLSDSGFYLCAWRIPGQGTYNEQFFGPGTRLTVL.

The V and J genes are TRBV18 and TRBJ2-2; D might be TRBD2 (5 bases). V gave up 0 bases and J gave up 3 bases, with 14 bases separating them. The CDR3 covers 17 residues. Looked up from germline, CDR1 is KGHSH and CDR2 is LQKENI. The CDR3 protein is CASSPPPGNGDTGELFF. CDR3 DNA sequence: TGTGCCAGCTCACCACCTCCCGGGAATGGGGACACCGGGGAGCTGTTTTTT.

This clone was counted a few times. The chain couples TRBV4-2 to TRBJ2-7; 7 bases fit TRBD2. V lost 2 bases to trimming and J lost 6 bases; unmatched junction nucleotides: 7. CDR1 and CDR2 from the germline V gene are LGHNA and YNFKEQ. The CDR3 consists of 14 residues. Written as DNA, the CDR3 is TGTGCCAGCAGCCAATCCGGGGACTATCGCGAGCAGTACTTC. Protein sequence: CASSQSGDYREQYF.

CDR3 in amino acids: CASSPRTAYNEQFF. CDR3 in DNA: TGTGCCAGCAGCCCCCGGACAGCCTACAATGAGCAGTTCTTC. The chain is built from TRBV11-2 and TRBJ2-1; D is possibly TRBD1 (6 bases). The CDR3 has 14 amino acids. Germline V lookup: CDR1 SGHAT, CDR2 FQNNGV. Between the trimmed V and J ends, which lost 5 bases and 2 bases, there was a span of 10 bases.

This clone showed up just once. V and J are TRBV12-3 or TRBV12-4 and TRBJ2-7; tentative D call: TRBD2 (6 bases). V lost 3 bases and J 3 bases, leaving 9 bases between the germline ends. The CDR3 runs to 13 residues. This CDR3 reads CASSFGSLYEQYF. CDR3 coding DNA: TGTGCCAGCAGTTTCGGGAGCCTCTACGAGCAGTACTTC.

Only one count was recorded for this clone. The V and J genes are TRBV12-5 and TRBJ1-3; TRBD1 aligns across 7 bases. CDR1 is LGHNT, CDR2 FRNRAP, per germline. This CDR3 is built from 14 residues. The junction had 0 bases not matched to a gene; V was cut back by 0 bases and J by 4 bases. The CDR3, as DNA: TGTGCTAGTGGTTTGGTAGGGGGCGGAAACACCATATATTTT. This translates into CASGLVGGGNTIYF.

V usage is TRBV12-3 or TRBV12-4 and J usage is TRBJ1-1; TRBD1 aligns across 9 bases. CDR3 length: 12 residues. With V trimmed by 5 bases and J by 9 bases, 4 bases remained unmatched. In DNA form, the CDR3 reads TGTGCCAGCAGTCCAGGGACAGGGAAAGCTTTCTTT. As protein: CASSPGTGKAFF.

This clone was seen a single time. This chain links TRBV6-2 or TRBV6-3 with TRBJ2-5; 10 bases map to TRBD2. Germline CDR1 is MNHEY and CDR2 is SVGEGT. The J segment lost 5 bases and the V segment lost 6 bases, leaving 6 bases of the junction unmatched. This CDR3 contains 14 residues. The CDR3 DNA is TGTGCCAGCAGCCCTAGCGGGAGAGGGGAGACCCAGTACTTC. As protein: CASSPSGRGETQYF.

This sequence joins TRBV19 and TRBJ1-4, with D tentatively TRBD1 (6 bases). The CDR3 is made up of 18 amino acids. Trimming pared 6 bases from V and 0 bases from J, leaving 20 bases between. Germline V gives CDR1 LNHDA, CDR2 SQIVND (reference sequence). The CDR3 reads CASSRRGGGLSTNEKLFF. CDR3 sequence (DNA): TGTGCCAGTAGCCGCAGGGGCGGGGGACTCTCAACTAATGAAAAACTGTTTTTT.

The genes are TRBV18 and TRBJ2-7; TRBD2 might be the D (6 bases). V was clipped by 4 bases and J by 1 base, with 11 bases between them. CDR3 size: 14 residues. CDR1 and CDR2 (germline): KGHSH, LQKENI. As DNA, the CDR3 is TGTGCCAGCTCACAAGGAGGGCCTTCCTACGAGCAGTACTTC. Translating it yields CASSQGGPSYEQYF.

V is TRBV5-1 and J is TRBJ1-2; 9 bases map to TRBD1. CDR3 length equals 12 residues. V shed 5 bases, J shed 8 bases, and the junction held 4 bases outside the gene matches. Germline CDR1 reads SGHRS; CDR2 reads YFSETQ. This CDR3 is CASRGTGTGYTF. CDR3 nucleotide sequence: TGCGCCAGCAGGGGGACAGGGACCGGCTACACCTTC.

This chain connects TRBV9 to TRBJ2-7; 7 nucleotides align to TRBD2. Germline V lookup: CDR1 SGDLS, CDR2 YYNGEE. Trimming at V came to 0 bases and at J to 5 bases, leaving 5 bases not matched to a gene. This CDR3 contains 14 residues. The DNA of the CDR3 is TGTGCCAGCAGCGTAGCGGGGGGTTCCCACGAGCAGTACTTC. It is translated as CASSVAGGSHEQYF.

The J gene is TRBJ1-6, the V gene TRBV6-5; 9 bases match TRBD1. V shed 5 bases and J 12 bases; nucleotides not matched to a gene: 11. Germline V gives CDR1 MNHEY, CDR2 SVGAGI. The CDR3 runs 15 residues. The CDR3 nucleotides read TGTGCCAGCAGTAAACCCGGGACAGGGCATTTACCCCTCCACTTT. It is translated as CASSKPGTGHLPLHF.

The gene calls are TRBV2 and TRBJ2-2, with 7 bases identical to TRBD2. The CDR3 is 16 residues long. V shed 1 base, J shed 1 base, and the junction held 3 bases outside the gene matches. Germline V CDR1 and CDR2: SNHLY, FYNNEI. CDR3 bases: TGTGCCAGCAGTGAAGGGCTAGCGGAGAACACCGGGGAGCTGTTTTTT. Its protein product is CASSEGLAENTGELFF.

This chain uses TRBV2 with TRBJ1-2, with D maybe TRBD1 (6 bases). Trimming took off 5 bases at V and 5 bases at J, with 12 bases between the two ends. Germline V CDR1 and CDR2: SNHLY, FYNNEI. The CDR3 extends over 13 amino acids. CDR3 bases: TGTGCCAGCAGTTTAGACAGGAAGTATGGCTACACCTTC. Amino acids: CASSLDRKYGYTF. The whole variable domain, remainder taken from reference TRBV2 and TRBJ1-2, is EPEVTQTPSHQVTQMGQEVILRCVPISNHLYFYWYRQILGQKVEFLVSFYNNEISEKSEIFDDQFSVERPDGSNFTLKIRSTKLEDSAMYFCASSLDRKYGYTFGSGTRLTVV.

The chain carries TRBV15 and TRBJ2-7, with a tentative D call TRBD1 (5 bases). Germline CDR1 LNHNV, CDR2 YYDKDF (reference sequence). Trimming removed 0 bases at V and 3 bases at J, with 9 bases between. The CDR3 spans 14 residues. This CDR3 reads CATSRDRVGYEQYF. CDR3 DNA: TGTGCCACCAGCAGAGACAGGGTTGGCTACGAGCAGTACTTC.

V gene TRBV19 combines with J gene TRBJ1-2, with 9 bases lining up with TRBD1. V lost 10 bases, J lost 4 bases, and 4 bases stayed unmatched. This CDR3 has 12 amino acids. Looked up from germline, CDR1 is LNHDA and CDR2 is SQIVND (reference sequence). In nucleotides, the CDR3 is TGTGCCACACGACAGGGGGGCTATGGCTACACCTTC. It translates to CATRQGGYGYTF.

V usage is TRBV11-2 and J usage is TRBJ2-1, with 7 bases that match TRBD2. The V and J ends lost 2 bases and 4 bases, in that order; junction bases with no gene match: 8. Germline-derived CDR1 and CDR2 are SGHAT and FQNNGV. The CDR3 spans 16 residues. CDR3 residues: CASSLFASGTYNEQFF. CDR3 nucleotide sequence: TGTGCCAGCAGCTTATTCGCTAGCGGAACGTACAATGAGCAGTTCTTC.

CDR3 residues: CASTTGGLNTEAFF. The CDR3 DNA is TGCGCCAGCACAACCGGGGGGTTGAACACTGAAGCTTTCTTT. The rearrangement links TRBV5-1 to TRBJ1-1, with D tentatively TRBD1 (5 bases). The germline V and J ends were trimmed by 6 bases and 0 bases, with 12 bases remaining between them. The length of the CDR3 is 14 residues. Germline V gene lookup returns CDR1 SGHRS and CDR2 YFSETQ.

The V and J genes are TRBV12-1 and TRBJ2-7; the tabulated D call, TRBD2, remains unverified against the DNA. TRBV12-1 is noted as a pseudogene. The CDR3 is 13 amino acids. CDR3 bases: TGTGCCAGCAGCTTTCGGCGGGACTACGAGCAGTACTTC. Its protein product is CASSFRRDYEQYF.

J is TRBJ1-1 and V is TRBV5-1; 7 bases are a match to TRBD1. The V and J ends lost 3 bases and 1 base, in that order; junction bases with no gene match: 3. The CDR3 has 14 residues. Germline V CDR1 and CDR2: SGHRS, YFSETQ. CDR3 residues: CASSWQGGNTEAFF. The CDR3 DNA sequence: TGCGCCAGCAGCTGGCAGGGGGGGAACACTGAAGCTTTCTTT.